In this sample, the clone carrying this TCR beta chain turned up a few times. What it binds is unknown. These data come from a study of beta chain features in type 1 diabetes. Across the study: No patient-donor differences in age, gender, total cells or subset yield. Points from the study as a whole: Compared with healthy donors, patients appeared to share more similar naive, central memory and regulatory TCRB repertoires. Significant though moderate, a shortening of TCRB CDR3s appeared in all four CD4+ subsets of Type 1 diabetes patients.

CD4+ naive, central memory, regulatory and stem cell-like memory cells were sorted via CD45RO/CCR7/CD25/CD127/CD95/CD27. The CDR3 runs to 15 residues. Germline CDR1 is SGDLS and CDR2 is YYNGEE. Trimming took 4 bases from V and 5 from J, leaving 15 bases between them. The entirety of the isolated RNA underwent reverse transcription, so expressed TCRB transcripts were sequenced. Sequencing used immunoSEQ multiplex PCR; TCRdb keeps in-frame clones, though not all of them. There are over 300,000 clones in the sample; 7% to 9% occur only once, and 0.44% lies in the top ten. The V gene is TRBV9, the J gene TRBJ1-4, with D unresolved. The clonotype was recovered from a woman under 30 in good health. Sequenced: central memory CD4+ T cells from blood. CDR3 in amino acids: CASSSRHGENEKLFF. Written as DNA, the CDR3 is TGTGCCAGCAGCTCCCGACACGGGGAGAATGAAAAACTGTTTTTT.